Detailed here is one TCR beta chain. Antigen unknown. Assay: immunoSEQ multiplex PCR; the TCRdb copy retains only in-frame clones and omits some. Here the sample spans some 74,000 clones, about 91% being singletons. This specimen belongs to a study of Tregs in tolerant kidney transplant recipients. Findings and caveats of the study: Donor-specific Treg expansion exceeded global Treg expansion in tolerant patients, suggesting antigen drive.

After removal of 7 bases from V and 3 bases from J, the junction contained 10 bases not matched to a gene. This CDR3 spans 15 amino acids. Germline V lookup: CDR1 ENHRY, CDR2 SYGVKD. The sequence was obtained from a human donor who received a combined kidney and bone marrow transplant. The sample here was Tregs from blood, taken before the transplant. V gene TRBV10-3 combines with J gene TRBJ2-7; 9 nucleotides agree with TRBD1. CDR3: CAIKSFSGQGYEQYF. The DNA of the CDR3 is TGTGCCATCAAATCCTTTTCGGGACAGGGCTACGAGCAGTACTTC.